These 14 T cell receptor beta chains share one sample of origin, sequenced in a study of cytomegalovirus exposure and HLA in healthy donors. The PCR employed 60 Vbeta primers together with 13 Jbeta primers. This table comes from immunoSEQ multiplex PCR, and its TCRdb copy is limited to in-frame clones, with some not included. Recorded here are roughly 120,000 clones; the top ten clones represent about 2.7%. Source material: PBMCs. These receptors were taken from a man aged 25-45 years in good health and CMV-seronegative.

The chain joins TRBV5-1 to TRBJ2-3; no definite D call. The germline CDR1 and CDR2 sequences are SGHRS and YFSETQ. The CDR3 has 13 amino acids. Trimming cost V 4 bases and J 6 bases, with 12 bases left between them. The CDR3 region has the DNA TGCGCCAGCAGCGCTGCAGCCGGGGATACGCAGTATTTT. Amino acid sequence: CASSAAAGDTQYF.

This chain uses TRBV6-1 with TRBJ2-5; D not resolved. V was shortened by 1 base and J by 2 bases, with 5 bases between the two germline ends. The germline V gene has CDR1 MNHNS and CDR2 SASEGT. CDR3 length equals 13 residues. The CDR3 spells CASSEGLQETQYF. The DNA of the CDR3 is TGTGCCAGCAGTGAAGGGCTTCAAGAGACCCAGTACTTC.

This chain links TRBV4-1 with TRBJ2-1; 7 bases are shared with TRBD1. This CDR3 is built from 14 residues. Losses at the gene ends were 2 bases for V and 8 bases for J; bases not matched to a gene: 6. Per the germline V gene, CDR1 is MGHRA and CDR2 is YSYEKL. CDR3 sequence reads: CASSQLTGFDEQFF. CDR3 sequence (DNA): TGCGCCAGCAGCCAATTGACAGGGTTCGATGAGCAGTTCTTC.

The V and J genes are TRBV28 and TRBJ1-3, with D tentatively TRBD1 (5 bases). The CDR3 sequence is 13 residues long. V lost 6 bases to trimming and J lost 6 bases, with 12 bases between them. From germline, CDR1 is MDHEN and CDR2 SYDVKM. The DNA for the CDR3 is TGTGCCAGCAGGGAGGGGCTGGAAAACACCATATATTTT. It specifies CASREGLENTIYF. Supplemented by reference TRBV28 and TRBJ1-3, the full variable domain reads DVKVTQSSRYLVKRTGEKVFLECVQDMDHENMFWYRQDPGLGLRLIYFSYDVKMKEKGDIPEGYSVSREKKERFSLILESASTNQTSMYLCASREGLENTIYFGEGSWLTVV.

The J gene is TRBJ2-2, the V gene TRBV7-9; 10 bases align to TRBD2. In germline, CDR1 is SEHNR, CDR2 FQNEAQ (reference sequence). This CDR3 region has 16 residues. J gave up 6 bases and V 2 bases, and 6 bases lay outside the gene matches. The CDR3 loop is CASSLSSGSGAGELFF. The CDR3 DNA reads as TGTGCCAGCAGCTTATCTAGCGGGAGCGGGGCCGGGGAGCTGTTTTTT.

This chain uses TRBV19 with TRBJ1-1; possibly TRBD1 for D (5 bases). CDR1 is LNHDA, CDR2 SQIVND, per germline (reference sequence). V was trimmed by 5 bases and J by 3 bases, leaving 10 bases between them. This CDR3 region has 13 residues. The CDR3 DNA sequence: TGTGCCAGTAGTTCCCCGACAGACACTGAAGCTTTCTTT. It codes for CASSSPTDTEAFF.

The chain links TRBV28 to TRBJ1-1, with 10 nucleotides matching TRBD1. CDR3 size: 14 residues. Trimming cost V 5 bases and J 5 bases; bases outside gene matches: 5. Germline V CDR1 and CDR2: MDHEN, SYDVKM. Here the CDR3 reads CASSQRDRGTEAFF. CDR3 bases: TGTGCCAGCAGTCAACGGGACAGGGGTACTGAAGCTTTCTTT.

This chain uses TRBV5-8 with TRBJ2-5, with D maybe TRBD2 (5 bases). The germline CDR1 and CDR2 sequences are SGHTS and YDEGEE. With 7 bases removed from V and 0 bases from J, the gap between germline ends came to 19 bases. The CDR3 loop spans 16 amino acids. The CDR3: CASFRWGAEDQETQYF. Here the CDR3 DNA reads TGTGCCAGCTTTCGCTGGGGAGCGGAGGACCAAGAGACCCAGTACTTC.

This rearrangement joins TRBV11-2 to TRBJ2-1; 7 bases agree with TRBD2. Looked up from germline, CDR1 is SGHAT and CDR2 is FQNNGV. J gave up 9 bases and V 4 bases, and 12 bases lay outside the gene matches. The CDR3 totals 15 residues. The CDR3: CASSSRLGGSTEQFF. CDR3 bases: TGTGCCAGCAGCTCACGCTTGGGCGGGAGTACTGAGCAGTTCTTC.

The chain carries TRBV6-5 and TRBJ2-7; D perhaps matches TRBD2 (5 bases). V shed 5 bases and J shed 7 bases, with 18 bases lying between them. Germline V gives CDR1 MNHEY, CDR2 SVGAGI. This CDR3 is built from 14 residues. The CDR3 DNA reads TGTGCCAGCAGTACCGGAGTTAGCGATGGGGAGCAGTACTTC. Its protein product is CASSTGVSDGEQYF.

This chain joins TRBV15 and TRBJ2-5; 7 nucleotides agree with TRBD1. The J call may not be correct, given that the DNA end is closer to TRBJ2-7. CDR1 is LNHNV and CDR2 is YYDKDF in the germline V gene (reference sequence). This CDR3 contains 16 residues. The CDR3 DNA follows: TGTGCCACCAGCAGAGAACAGGGGCGGTACTCCTACGAGCAGTACTTC. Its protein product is CATSREQGRYSYEQYF.

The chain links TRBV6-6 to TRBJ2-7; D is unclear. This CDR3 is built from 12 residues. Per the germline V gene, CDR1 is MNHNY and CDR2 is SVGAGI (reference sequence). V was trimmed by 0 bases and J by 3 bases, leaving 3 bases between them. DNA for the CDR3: TGTGCCAGCAGTTACTCACTCTACGAGCAGTACTTC. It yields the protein CASSYSLYEQYF.

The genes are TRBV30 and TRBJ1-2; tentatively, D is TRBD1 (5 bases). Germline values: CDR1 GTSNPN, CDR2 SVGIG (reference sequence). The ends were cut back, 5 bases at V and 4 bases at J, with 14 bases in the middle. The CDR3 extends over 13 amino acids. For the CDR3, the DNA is TGTGCCTGGCGGTCGGGACTGAGCTATGGCTACACCTTC. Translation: CAWRSGLSYGYTF.

In DNA form, the CDR3 reads TGTGCCAGCAGCTTAGGGACAGGGAATGTCAATGAGCAGTTCTTC. Translated, it gives CASSLGTGNVNEQFF. This sequence joins TRBV11-3 and TRBJ2-1; TRBD1 aligns across 8 bases. There are 15 residues in the CDR3. Per the germline V gene, CDR1 is SGHNT and CDR2 is YENEEA. Trimming at V came to 1 base and at J to 6 bases, leaving 5 bases not matched to a gene.